Below, 6 T cell receptor beta chains from the same sample are listed, as sequenced in a study of blood T cell repertoires in COVID-19 (dated by TCRdb to about 2020). Libraries were prepared through the immunoSEQ multiplex PCR assay. TCRdb took over this immuneACCESS table, retaining in-frame rearrangements with V and J assigned. Such tables are incomplete; in checked studies, under half of the missing clones stem from an unresolved V gene, and the remainder is unexplained. The sample profile shows a few hundred thousand clones; approximately 86% of them were found once. Clones ranked in the top ten supply around 3.6% of the sample. Sequencing used peripheral blood. Receptor source: a man aged 18 to 35 with active or convalescent COVID-19.

This chain links TRBV6-4 with TRBJ2-3, with 8 bases identical to TRBD1. V was clipped by 4 bases and J by 2 bases; unmatched bases: 5. Germline V gene sequence: CDR1 MRHNA, CDR2 SNTAGT. The CDR3 sequence is 15 residues long. CDR3 region: CASSVDRGDTDTQYF. The CDR3 nucleotides read TGTGCCAGCAGTGTCGACAGGGGTGACACAGATACGCAGTATTTT.

The table lists this clone with a few counts. The chain joins TRBV7-9 to TRBJ2-7; D possibly corresponds to TRBD1 (6 bases). V dropped 10 bases and J dropped 4 bases, with 17 bases sitting between them. Germline V gene sequence: CDR1 SEHNR, CDR2 FQNEAQ (reference sequence). The CDR3 sequence is 13 residues long. The CDR3: CATLPRDKYEQYF. The CDR3 DNA is TGTGCCACCCTTCCTAGGGACAAGTACGAGCAGTACTTC.

This sequence joins TRBV7-2 and TRBJ2-5, with 8 bases fitting TRBD1. Germline V gene lookup returns CDR1 SGHTA and CDR2 FQGNSA. The V and J ends lost 3 bases and 5 bases, in that order; junction bases with no gene match: 8. The CDR3 is made up of 15 amino acids. In DNA form, the CDR3 reads TGTGCCAGCAGCTTCCGGACAGGGAGAGGGGAGACCCAGTACTTC. Translating it yields CASSFRTGRGETQYF.

The chain uses TRBV6-5 and TRBJ1-2; no definite D call. V lost 2 bases, J lost 6 bases, and 10 bases lay in between. This CDR3 contains 13 residues. From germline, CDR1 is MNHEY and CDR2 SVGAGI. The CDR3 region is CASSYSGPNGYTF. CDR3 nucleotides: TGTGCCAGCAGTTACAGTGGGCCAAATGGCTACACCTTC.

The chain has TRBV7-6 and TRBJ2-7; 12 bases line up with TRBD2. Germline CDR1 and CDR2: SGHVS and FNYEAQ. The V and J ends lost 1 base and 1 base, in that order; junction bases with no gene match: 8. The CDR3 runs 18 residues. The CDR3 region has the DNA TGTGCCAGCAGCTTAGGCCTAGCGGGGGGGCCTGGGTCCTACGAGCAGTACTTC. It encodes CASSLGLAGGPGSYEQYF. The whole variable domain, filled in from reference TRBV7-6 and TRBJ2-7, reads GAGVSQSPRYKVTKRGQDVALRCDPISGHVSLYWYRQALGQGPEFLTYFNYEAQQDKSGLPNDRFSAERPEGSISTLTIQRTEQRDSAMYRCASSLGLAGGPGSYEQYFGPGTRLTVT.

Only one count was recorded for this clone. The rearrangement links TRBV29-1 to TRBJ1-2, with unresolved D. CDR1 is SQVTM, CDR2 ANQGSEA, per germline. Trimming took 6 bases from V and 5 from J, leaving 16 bases between them. The CDR3 is 13 residues long. CDR3 DNA: TGCAGCGTGAAAGAAACTTCGCCTTATGGCTACACCTTC. As protein: CSVKETSPYGYTF.